The T cell receptor beta chain under discussion was sequenced for a study of blood T cell repertoires in COVID-19. Study in general: Italy, Spain and the United States were the sources of the convalescent and acute COVID-19 samples. T cells, B-cell-depleted T cells, or PBMCs supplied cDNA or gDNA.

Authors' analysis steps: Estimation of nucleated cell counts relied on the amplification of reference gene primers. Assay: immunoSEQ multiplex PCR; the TCRdb copy retains only in-frame clones and omits some. V, J and clone size reflect that table, while D and trimming were determined from the DNA. The sample comprises under 200,000 clones, around 80% of which are singletons, and about 7% rests with the top ten. This clone was seen a few times. The receptor's source is a man between 65 and 80 years old with active or convalescent COVID-19. Sequenced input: peripheral blood.

The CDR3 DNA sequence: TGTGCCAGCTCACCTCAACGGCAGGGGGGTGGCAATGAGCAGTTCTTC. This gives the protein CASSPQRQGGGNEQFF. The chain carries TRBV18 and TRBJ2-1, with a weak D call TRBD1 (7 bases). CDR1 and CDR2 (germline): KGHSH, LQKENI. This CDR3 comprises 16 residues. V lost 3 bases and J 6 bases, leaving 18 bases between the germline ends.